A single sample gave rise to the 7 T cell receptor beta chains below, sequenced in a study of blood T cells in healthy people across ages (dated by TCRdb to about 2015). Library preparation used 5' RACE. The instrument given in TCRdb is Illumina HiSeq 2500. A second PCR of roughly 7 to 12 cycles was run with a J-beta primer mix and a sample-barcoded 5' primer. The public reads were run again by TCRdb, first through fastp at Q25 and then through MiXCR, and only productive beta chains were kept. Every CDR3 protein is listed once, alongside the most common genes and DNA of its rows. The sample has over a million distinct CDR3 sequences on record, more than 40% of them singletons. The ten largest clonotypes hold 15% to 20% of the sample. The sample consisted of blood. All receptors derive from a woman aged 60-75 years in good health.

This clonotype was counted only a few times. This chain joins TRBV6-5 and TRBJ2-1; 8 bases are a match to TRBD2. The CDR3 is 12 residues long. V was clipped by 5 bases and J by 10 bases; unmatched bases: 4. Germline V lookup: CDR1 MNHEY, CDR2 SVGAGI. The CDR3 is CASSGLAREQFF. The CDR3 nucleotides are TGTGCCAGCAGTGGACTAGCAAGGGAGCAGTTCTTC.

This rearrangement joins TRBV18 to TRBJ1-5, with D uncertain. The CDR3 has 17 residues. Trimming cost V 0 bases and J 0 bases, with 12 bases left between them. Germline CDR1 is KGHSH and CDR2 is LQKENI. CDR3 amino acids: CASSPPLGPFSNQPQHF. In DNA form, the CDR3 reads TGTGCCAGCTCACCACCGTTAGGGCCCTTTAGCAATCAGCCCCAGCATTTT.

This clonotype was detected a few times. The rearrangement joins TRBV5-5 to TRBJ1-5; no clear D. The V gene lost 2 bases and the J gene lost 0 bases, with 9 bases spanning the gap. CDR1 is SGHKS, CDR2 YYEKEE, per germline (reference sequence). This CDR3 contains 15 residues. DNA for the CDR3: TGTGCCAGCAGCTTAGGAGACTATAGCAATCAGCCCCAGCATTTT. It specifies CASSLGDYSNQPQHF.

The chain combines TRBV5-1 with TRBJ2-2; D not certain. Germline CDR1 is SGHRS and CDR2 is YFSETQ. V dropped 0 bases and J dropped 6 bases, with 9 bases sitting between them. The CDR3 spans 14 residues. CDR3 in DNA: TGCGCCAGCAGCTTGGCCTTAGTTGCCGGGGAGCTGTTTTTT. This sequence encodes CASSLALVAGELFF.

This clonotype came up many times. This chain uses TRBV5-1 with TRBJ1-5, with 8 positions matching TRBD1. After removal of 0 bases from V and 4 bases from J, the junction contained 3 bases not matched to a gene. The CDR3 sequence is 15 residues long. The germline V gene encodes CDR1 SGHRS and CDR2 YFSETQ. CDR3 sequence: CASSLEGQGNQPQHF. The CDR3 DNA is TGCGCCAGCAGCTTGGAAGGACAGGGAAATCAGCCCCAGCATTTT.

This rearrangement joins TRBV25-1 to TRBJ2-7; TRBD2 matches at 10 bases. The junction had 11 bases not matched to a gene; V was cut back by 2 bases and J by 7 bases. CDR3 length equals 16 residues. From germline, CDR1 is MGHDK and CDR2 SYGVNS. The CDR3 reads CASSEPSSGRRNEQYF. The CDR3 bases are TGTGCCAGCAGTGAACCATCTAGCGGGAGAAGGAATGAGCAGTACTTC.

V usage is TRBV25-1 and J usage is TRBJ1-5; 9 bases are a match to TRBD1. The CDR3 spans 17 residues. CDR1 is MGHDK and CDR2 is SYGVNS in the germline V gene. V shed 2 bases and J 5 bases; nucleotides not matched to a gene: 10. The CDR3 nucleotides read TGTGCCAGCAGTGAAGCCGGGGGACAGGGACAGGATCAGCCCCAGCATTTT. Translation gives CASSEAGGQGQDQPQHF.